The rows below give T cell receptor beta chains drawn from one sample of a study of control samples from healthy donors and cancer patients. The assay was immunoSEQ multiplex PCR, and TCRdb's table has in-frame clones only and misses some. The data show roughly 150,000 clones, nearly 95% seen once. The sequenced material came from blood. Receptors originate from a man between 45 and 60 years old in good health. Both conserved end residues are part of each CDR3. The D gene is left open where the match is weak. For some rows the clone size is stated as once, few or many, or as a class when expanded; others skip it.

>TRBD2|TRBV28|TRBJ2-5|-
CASSLGTSGTSGETQYF
TGTGCCAGCAGTTTAGGGACTAGCGGGACCTCAGGGGAGACCCAGTACTTC
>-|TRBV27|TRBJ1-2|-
CASSLSTWQGGGYTF
TGTGCCAGCAGTTTATCAACTTGGCAGGGTGGCGGCTACACCTTC
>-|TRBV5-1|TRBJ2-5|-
CASSLVRETQYF
TGCGCCAGCAGCTTGGTTCGGGAGACCCAGTACTTC
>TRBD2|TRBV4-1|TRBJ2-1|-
CASSPPSGSINEQFF
TGCGCCAGCAGCCCTCCTAGCGGGAGTATAAATGAGCAGTTCTTC
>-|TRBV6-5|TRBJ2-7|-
CASRDAGSYEQYF
TGTGCCAGCAGGGATGCCGGGAGCTACGAGCAGTACTTC
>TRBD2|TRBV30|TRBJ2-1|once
CAQKLAGGRNEQFF
TGTGCCCAAAAACTAGCGGGAGGGAGGAATGAGCAGTTCTTC
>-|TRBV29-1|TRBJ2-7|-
CSVVSSYEQYF
TGCAGCGTTGTCTCCTCCTACGAGCAGTACTTC
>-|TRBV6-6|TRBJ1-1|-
CASSYRGSDTEAFF
TGTGCCAGCAGTTACAGGGGATCGGACACTGAAGCTTTCTTT
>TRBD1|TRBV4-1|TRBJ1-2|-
CASSLYRDRDYGYTF
TGCGCCAGCAGCCTGTACCGGGACAGGGACTATGGCTACACCTTC
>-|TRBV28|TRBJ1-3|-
CASAGGEQGGNTIYF
TGTGCCAGCGCCGGCGGGGAGCAAGGTGGAAACACCATATATTTT
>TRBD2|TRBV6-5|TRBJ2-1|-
CASSYTSGRAFEQFF
TGTGCCAGCAGTTACACGAGCGGGAGGGCCTTTGAGCAGTTCTTC
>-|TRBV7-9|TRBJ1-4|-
CASSSRGGEKLFF
TGTGCCAGCAGCAGCCGGGGGGGTGAAAAACTGTTTTTT
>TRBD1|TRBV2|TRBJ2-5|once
CASSGDRGHERTQYF
TGTGCCAGCAGTGGGGACAGGGGTCATGAGCGGACCCAGTACTTC
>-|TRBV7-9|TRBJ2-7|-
CASSLELRDRSEQYF
TGTGCCAGCAGCTTAGAGCTTAGGGATCGGAGCGAGCAGTACTTC
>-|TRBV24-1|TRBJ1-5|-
CATSEQGNNQPQHF
TGTGCCACCAGCGAACAGGGAAACAATCAGCCCCAGCATTTT
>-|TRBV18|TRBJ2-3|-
CASSPRTGTDTQYF
TGTGCCAGCTCTCCCCGGACGGGTACAGATACGCAGTATTTT
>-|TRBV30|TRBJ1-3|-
CAWSVANTIYF
TGTGCCTGGAGTGTAGCGAACACCATATATTTT
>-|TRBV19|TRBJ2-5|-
CASSVGVETQYF
TGTGCCAGTAGTGTCGGGGTGGAGACCCAGTACTTC
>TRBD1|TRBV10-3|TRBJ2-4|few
CAISLDRQNIQYF
TGTGCCATCAGCCTGGACAGGCAAAACATTCAGTACTTC
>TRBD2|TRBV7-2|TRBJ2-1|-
CASSLVAGRYNEQFF
TGTGCCAGCAGCTTGGTAGCGGGCCGCTACAATGAGCAGTTCTTC
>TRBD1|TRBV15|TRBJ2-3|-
CATSIPPGQVSPDTQYF
TGTGCCACCAGCATACCTCCGGGACAGGTTTCGCCAGATACGCAGTATTTT
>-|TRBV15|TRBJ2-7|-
CATSRDLGEQYF
TGTGCCACCAGCAGAGATCTGGGGGAGCAGTACTTC
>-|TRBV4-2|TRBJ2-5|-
CASSPTTVAEETQYF
TGTGCCAGCAGCCCAACGACGGTGGCAGAAGAGACCCAGTACTTC
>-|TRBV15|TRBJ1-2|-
CATSRADRSLNYGYTF
TGTGCCACCAGCAGGGCCGACAGGAGCCTTAACTATGGCTACACCTTC
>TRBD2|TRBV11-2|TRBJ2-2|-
CASSLHRTRGGELFF
TGTGCCAGCAGCTTACATAGGACTAGGGGCGGGGAGCTGTTTTTT
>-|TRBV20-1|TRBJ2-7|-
CSASDSRSSYEQYF
TGCAGTGCTAGTGATAGCCGAAGCTCCTACGAGCAGTACTTC
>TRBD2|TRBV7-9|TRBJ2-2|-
CASRPSGGDATGELFF
TGTGCCAGCAGGCCCAGTGGGGGGGATGCCACCGGGGAGCTGTTTTTT
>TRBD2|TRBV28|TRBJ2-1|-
CASLGRERAYNEQFF
TGTGCCAGTCTAGGGAGGGAGAGGGCTTACAATGAGCAGTTCTTC
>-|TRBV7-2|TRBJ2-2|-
CASSLVVGGGNTGELFF
TGTGCCAGCAGCTTGGTAGTAGGAGGGGGGAACACCGGGGAGCTGTTTTTT
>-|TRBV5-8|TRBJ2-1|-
CASTRGTYSYNEQFF
TGTGCCAGCACGCGTGGGACTTACTCCTACAATGAGCAGTTCTTC